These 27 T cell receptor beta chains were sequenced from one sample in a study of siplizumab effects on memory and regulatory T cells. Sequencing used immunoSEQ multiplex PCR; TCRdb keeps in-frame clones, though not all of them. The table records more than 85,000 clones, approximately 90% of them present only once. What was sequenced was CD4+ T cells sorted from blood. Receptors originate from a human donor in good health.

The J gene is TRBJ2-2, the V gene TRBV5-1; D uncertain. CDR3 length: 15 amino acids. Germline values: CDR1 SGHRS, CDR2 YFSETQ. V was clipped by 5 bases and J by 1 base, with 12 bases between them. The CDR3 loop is CASRVAPGNTGELFF. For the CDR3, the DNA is TGCGCCAGCAGGGTCGCTCCAGGGAACACCGGGGAGCTGTTTTTT.

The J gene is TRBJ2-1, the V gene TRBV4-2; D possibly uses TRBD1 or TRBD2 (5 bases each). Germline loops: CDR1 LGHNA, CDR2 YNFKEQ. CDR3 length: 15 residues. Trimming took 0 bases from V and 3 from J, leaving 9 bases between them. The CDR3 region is CASSQEGGHYNEQFF. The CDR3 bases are TGTGCCAGCAGCCAAGAAGGAGGACACTACAATGAGCAGTTCTTC.

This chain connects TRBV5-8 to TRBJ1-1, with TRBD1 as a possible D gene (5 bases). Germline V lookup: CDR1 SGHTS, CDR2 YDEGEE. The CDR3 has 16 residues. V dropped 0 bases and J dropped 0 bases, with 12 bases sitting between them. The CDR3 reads CASSLALGRVNTEAFF. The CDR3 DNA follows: TGTGCCAGCAGCTTGGCTCTTGGCAGGGTGAACACTGAAGCTTTCTTT.

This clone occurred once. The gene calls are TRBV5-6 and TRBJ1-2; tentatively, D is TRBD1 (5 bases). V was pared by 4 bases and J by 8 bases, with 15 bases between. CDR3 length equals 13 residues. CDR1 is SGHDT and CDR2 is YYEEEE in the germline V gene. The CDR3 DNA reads TGTGCCAGCAGCCCCAGACAGAGCGGCGGCTACACCTTC. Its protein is CASSPRQSGGYTF.

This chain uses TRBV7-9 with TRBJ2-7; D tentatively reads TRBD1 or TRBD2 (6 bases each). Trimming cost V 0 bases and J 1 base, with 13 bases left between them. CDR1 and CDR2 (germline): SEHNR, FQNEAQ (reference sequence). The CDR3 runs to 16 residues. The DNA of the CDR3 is TGTGCCAGCAGCTTAGCTCTGATAGGGGGGTCCTACGAGCAGTACTTC. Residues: CASSLALIGGSYEQYF.

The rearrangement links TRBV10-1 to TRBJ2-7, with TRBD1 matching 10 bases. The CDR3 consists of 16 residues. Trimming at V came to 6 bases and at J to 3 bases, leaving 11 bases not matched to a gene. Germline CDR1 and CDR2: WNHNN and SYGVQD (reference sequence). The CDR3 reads CASSYYRDRGLYEQYF. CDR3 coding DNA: TGCGCCAGCAGCTACTACCGGGACAGGGGACTCTACGAGCAGTACTTC.

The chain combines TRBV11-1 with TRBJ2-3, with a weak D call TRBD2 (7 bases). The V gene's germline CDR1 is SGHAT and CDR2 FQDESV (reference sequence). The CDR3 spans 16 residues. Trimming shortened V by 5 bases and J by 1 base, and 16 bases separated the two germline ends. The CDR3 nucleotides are TGTGCCAGCAGCCTTCGGGGGGCCCCTGGCACAGATACGCAGTATTTT. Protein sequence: CASSLRGAPGTDTQYF. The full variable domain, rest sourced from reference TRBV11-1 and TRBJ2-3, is EAEVAQSPRYKITEKSQAVAFWCDPISGHATLYWYRQILGQGPELLVQFQDESVVDDSQLPKDRFSAERLKGVDSTLKIQPAELGDSAMYLCASSLRGAPGTDTQYFGPGTRLTVL.

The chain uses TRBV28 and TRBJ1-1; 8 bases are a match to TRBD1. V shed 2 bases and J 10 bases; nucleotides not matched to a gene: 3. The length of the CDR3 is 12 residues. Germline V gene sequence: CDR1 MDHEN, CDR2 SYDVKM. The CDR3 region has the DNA TGTGCCAGCAGTTTAATCAGGGGGCTAGCTTTCTTT. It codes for CASSLIRGLAFF.

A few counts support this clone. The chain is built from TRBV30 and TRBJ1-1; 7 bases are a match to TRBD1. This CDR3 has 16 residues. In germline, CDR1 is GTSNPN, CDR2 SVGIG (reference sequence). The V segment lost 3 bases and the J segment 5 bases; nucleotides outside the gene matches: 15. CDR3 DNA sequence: TGTGCCTGGAGCCACGTACCGACAGGGAAGAAGACTGAAGCTTTCTTT. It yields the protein CAWSHVPTGKKTEAFF.

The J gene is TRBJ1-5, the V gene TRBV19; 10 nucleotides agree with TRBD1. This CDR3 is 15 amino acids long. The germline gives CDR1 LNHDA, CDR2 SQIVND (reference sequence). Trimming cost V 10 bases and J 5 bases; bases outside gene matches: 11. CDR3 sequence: CATGITGTGDQPQHF. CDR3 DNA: TGTGCCACCGGTATTACCGGGACAGGGGATCAGCCCCAGCATTTT.

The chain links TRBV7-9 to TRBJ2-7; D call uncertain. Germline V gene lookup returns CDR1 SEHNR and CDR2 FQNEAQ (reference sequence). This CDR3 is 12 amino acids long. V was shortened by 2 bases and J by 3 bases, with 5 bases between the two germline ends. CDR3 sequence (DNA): TGTGCCAGCAGCTTACAGAGCTACGAGCAGTACTTC. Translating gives CASSLQSYEQYF.

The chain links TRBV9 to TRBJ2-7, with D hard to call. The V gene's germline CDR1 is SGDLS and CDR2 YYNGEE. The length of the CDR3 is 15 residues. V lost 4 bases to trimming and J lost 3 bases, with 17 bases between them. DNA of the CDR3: TGTGCCAGCAGCCCCGGGCCTTTAAGGGTCTACGAGCAGTACTTC. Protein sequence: CASSPGPLRVYEQYF.

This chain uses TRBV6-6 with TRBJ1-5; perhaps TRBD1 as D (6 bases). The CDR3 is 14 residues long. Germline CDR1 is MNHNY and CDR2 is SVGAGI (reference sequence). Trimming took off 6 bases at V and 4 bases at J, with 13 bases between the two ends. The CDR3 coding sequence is TGTGCCAGCAGCGGAACAGGGCGGAATCAGCCCCAGCATTTT. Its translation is CASSGTGRNQPQHF.

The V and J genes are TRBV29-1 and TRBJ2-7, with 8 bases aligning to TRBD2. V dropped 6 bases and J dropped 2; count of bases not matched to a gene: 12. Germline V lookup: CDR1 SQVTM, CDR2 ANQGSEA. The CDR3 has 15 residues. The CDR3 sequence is CSVLLSGRLAYEQYF. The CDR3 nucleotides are TGCAGCGTGCTACTGAGCGGGAGATTGGCCTACGAGCAGTACTTC.

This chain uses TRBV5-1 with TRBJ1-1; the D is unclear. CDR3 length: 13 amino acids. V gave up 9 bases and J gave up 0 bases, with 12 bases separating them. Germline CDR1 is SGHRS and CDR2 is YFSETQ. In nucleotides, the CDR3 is TGCGCCACCAGTGTGGGGATGAACACTGAAGCTTTCTTT. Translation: CATSVGMNTEAFF.

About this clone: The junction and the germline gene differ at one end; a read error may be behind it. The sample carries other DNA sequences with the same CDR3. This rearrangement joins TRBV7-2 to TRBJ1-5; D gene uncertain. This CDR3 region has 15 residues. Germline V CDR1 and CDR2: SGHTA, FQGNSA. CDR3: CASSLDGRSNQPQHF. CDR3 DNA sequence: TGCGCCAGCAGCTTAGATGGACGAAGCAATCAGCCCCAGCATTTT.

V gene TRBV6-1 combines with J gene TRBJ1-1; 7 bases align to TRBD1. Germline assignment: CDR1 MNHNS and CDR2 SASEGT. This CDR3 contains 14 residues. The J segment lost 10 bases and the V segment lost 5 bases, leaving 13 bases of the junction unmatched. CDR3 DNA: TGTGCCAGCAGTCAATATGGACAGGCCGACGGAGCTTTCTTT. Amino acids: CASSQYGQADGAFF.

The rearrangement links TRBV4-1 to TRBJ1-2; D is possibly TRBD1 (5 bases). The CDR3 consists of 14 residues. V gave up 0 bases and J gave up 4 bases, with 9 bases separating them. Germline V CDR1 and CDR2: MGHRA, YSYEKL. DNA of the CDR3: TGCGCCAGCAGCCAAGATGGGGGGAGCTATGGCTACACCTTC. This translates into CASSQDGGSYGYTF.

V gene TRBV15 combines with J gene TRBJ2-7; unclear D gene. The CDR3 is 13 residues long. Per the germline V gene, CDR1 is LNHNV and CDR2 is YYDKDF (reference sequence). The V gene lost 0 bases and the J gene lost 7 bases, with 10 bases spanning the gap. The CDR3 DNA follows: TGTGCCACCAGCAGAGATCCCTCCACAGAGCAGTACTTC. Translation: CATSRDPSTEQYF. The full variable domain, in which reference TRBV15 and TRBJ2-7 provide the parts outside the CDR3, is DAMVIQNPRYQVTQFGKPVTLSCSQTLNHNVMYWYQQKSSQAPKLLFHYYDKDFNNEADTPDNFQSRRPNTSFCFLDIRSPGLGDTAMYLCATSRDPSTEQYFGPGTRLTVT.

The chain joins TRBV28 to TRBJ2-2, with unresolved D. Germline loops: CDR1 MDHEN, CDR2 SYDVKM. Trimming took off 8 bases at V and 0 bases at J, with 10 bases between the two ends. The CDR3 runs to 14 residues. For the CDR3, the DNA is TGTGCCAGCTGGCAGATGACGAACACCGGGGAGCTGTTTTTT. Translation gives CASWQMTNTGELFF.

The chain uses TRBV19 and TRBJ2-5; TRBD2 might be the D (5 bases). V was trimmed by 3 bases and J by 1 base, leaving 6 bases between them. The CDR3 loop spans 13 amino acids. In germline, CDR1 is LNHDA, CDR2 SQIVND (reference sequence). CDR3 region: CASSMSGQETQYF. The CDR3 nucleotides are TGTGCCAGTAGTATGAGCGGCCAAGAGACCCAGTACTTC.

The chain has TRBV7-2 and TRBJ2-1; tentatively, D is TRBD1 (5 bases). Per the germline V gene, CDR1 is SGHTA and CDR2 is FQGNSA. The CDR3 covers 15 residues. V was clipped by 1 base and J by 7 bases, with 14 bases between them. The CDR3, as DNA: TGTGCCAGCAGCTTAGGAATCAGGGCTTGGAATGAGCAGTTCTTC. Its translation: CASSLGIRAWNEQFF.

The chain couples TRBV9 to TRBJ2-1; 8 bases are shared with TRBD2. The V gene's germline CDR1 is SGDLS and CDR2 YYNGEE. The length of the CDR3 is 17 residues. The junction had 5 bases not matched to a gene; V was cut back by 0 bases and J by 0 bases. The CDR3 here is CASSVVGGASSYNEQFF. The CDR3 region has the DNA TGTGCCAGCAGCGTAGTCGGGGGGGCTAGCTCCTACAATGAGCAGTTCTTC.

The CDR3 bases are TGTGCCTGGAGTGGGGCCGGGACACCGAACACTGAAGCTTTCTTT. This translates into CAWSGAGTPNTEAFF. This chain uses TRBV30 with TRBJ1-1, with a tentative D call TRBD1 (6 bases). The CDR3 contains 15 residues. The V end was cut by 1 base, the J end by 1 base, with 13 bases between. Germline CDR1 reads GTSNPN; CDR2 reads SVGIG (reference sequence).

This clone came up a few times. The DNA of the CDR3 is TGTGCCAGCTCAGGGGACGGTATGAGGGGCACTGAAGCTTTCTTT. Its translation is CASSGDGMRGTEAFF. This rearrangement joins TRBV18 to TRBJ1-1, with a possible D match to TRBD1 (5 bases). This CDR3 is built from 15 residues. From germline, CDR1 is KGHSH and CDR2 LQKENI. Between the trimmed V and J ends, which lost 5 bases and 4 bases, there was a span of 17 bases.

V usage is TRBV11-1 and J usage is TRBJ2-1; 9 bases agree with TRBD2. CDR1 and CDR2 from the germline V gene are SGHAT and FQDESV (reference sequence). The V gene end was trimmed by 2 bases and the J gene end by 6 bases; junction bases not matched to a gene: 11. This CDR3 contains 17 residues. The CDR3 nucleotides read TGTGCCAGCAGCTTAAGCTTTAGGGCTAGCGGGATCAATGAGCAGTTCTTC. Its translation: CASSLSFRASGINEQFF.

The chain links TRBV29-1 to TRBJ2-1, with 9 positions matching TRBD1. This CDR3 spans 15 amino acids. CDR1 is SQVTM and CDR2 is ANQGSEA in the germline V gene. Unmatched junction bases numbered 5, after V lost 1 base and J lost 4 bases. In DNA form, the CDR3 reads TGCAGCGTTGAAGGGGAACAGGGGGCATACAATGAGCAGTTCTTC. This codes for CSVEGEQGAYNEQFF.